The 24 T cell receptor beta chains below come from one sample, sequenced in a study of blood T cells in healthy people across ages. A second 7 to 11 cycle PCR used barcoded and J-beta primers. TCRdb redid the calling of the 5' RACE reads with MiXCR, one entry per CDR3 protein. The sample holds about 1,800,000 distinct CDR3 sequences; 28% are singletons and the top ten take roughly 8%. The source material was blood. All receptors come from a woman aged 25 to 39 in good health.

A remark on this clonotype: No conserved phenylalanine or tryptophan ends this CDR3, so it is likely a read error. The V call is TRBV29-1, the J call TRBJ1-5, with a possible D match to TRBD1 (6 bases). The CDR3 extends over 13 amino acids. The germline CDR1 and CDR2 sequences are SQVTM and ANQGSEA. With 4 bases removed from V and 7 bases from J, the gap between germline ends came to 14 bases. The CDR3 nucleotides read TGCAGCGTTGGGGACACTACGGGCCAGCCCCAGCATGTT. The encoded protein is CSVGDTTGQPQHV.

This clonotype was picked up a small number of times. The V and J genes are TRBV20-1 and TRBJ1-5, with 7 bases that match TRBD1. V lost 6 bases, J lost 5 bases, and 7 bases stayed unmatched. The CDR3 has 13 residues. Germline V gene lookup returns CDR1 DFQATT and CDR2 SNEGSKA (reference sequence). CDR3 bases: TGCAGTGCAAGGGGGCAGCTAGATCAGCCCCAGCATTTT. Translated, it gives CSARGQLDQPQHF.

The V call is TRBV6-5, the J call TRBJ2-2; TRBD1 matches 9 bases. The CDR3 has 15 amino acids. Germline trimming cut 4 bases from V and 2 bases from J; bases unmatched to any gene: 2. Per germline, CDR1 MNHEY and CDR2 SVGAGI. CDR3 in amino acids: CASSLTGGNTGELFF. In nucleotides, the CDR3 is TGTGCCAGCAGTTTGACAGGGGGAAACACCGGGGAGCTGTTTTTT.

The chain carries TRBV7-9 and TRBJ2-1; 8 bases map to TRBD1. V dropped 4 bases and J dropped 13; count of bases not matched to a gene: 6. Germline CDR1 reads SEHNR; CDR2 reads FQNEAQ (reference sequence). The CDR3 is 12 amino acids. The CDR3 DNA reads TGTGCCAGCAGCTCGGACAGGGACAGTCAGTTCTTC. It encodes CASSSDRDSQFF.

This clonotype was observed a handful of times. The rearrangement uses TRBV20-1 and TRBJ2-1; D not certain. CDR1 is DFQATT, CDR2 SNEGSKA, per germline (reference sequence). The V and J ends lost 6 bases and 4 bases respectively, with 13 bases between them. The CDR3 spans 13 residues. Here the CDR3 DNA reads TGCAGTGCCCCTCGAGATAGTTACAATGAGCAGTTCTTC. Protein product: CSAPRDSYNEQFF.

This rearrangement joins TRBV2 to TRBJ2-5; D is possibly TRBD1 (6 bases). Germline CDR1 and CDR2: SNHLY and FYNNEI. The V end was cut by 3 bases, the J end by 7 bases, with 9 bases between. CDR3 length equals 12 residues. CDR3 nucleotide sequence: TGTGCCAGCAGTGATCGAGGGGGGACCCAGTACTTC. Translated, it gives CASSDRGGTQYF.

This clonotype showed up just a few times. V and J are TRBV7-9 and TRBJ1-1; possibly TRBD1 for D (5 bases). The length of the CDR3 is 11 residues. Germline assignment: CDR1 SEHNR and CDR2 FQNEAQ (reference sequence). Trimming stripped 4 bases from V and 11 bases from J, with 11 bases between. The CDR3 coding sequence is TGTGCCAGCAGCTCCACGGGACGGGCTTTCTTT. Encoded protein: CASSSTGRAFF.

This clonotype was recorded at least ten times. The junction and the germline gene differ at one end; a read error may be behind it. V and J are TRBV27 and TRBJ2-7; D is perhaps TRBD2 (5 bases). This CDR3 is built from 12 residues. The germline V gene has CDR1 MNHEY and CDR2 SMNVEV (reference sequence). The CDR3 protein is CASSGRTYEQYF. For the CDR3, the DNA is TGCGCCAGCAGCGGACGGACCTACGAGCAGTACTTC.

This clonotype was recorded at least ten times. The gene calls are TRBV29-1 and TRBJ2-1; D ambiguous. The germline V and J ends were trimmed by 4 bases and 5 bases, with 6 bases remaining between them. In germline, CDR1 is SQVTM, CDR2 ANQGSEA. This CDR3 contains 11 residues. The CDR3 sequence: CSVVSHNEQFF. The CDR3 bases are TGCAGCGTTGTATCCCACAATGAGCAGTTCTTC.

This clonotype was found a few times. V and J are TRBV6-1 and TRBJ2-1; possibly TRBD2 for D (7 bases). In germline, CDR1 is MNHNS, CDR2 SASEGT. V shed 6 bases and J shed 2 bases, with 20 bases lying between them. The CDR3 has 17 residues. The CDR3 is CASRPEGGLAAYNEQFF. The CDR3, as DNA: TGTGCCAGCAGACCGGAAGGGGGGCTAGCGGCCTACAATGAGCAGTTCTTC.

At least ten counts were recorded for this clonotype. The chain is built from TRBV29-1 and TRBJ2-7; D unclear. V was pared by 1 base and J by 5 bases, with 9 bases between. This CDR3 has 12 residues. Germline lookup yields CDR1 SQVTM and CDR2 ANQGSEA. CDR3 in DNA: TGCAGCGTTGAAGTCAGGTCCCACGAGCAGTACTTC. Its protein product is CSVEVRSHEQYF.

This clonotype was picked up a small number of times. The chain recombines TRBV5-1 with TRBJ2-1; tentatively, D is TRBD2 (6 bases). CDR3 length equals 16 residues. Trimming stripped 2 bases from V and 2 bases from J, with 14 bases between. Germline V gene data show CDR1 as SGHRS and CDR2 as YFSETQ. CDR3 sequence (DNA): TGCGCCAGCAGCTTCGAGGGCGGGACCCCCTACAATGAGCAGTTCTTC. Protein product: CASSFEGGTPYNEQFF.

Many counts were recorded for this clonotype. The CDR3: CASSLGQGKDYGYTF. CDR3 in DNA: TGTGCCAGCAGCTTGGGACAGGGGAAGGACTATGGCTACACCTTC. The chain combines TRBV5-5 with TRBJ1-2; 8 bases are a match to TRBD1. Trimming cost V 0 bases and J 3 bases; bases outside gene matches: 4. CDR3 length equals 15 residues. Germline V lookup: CDR1 SGHKS, CDR2 YYEKEE (reference sequence).

The rearrangement joins TRBV12-3 or TRBV12-4 to TRBJ2-7, with a possible D match to TRBD2 (6 bases). This CDR3 spans 16 amino acids. The V end lost 3 bases, the J end lost 7 bases, and 22 bases lay between the germline ends. The CDR3 is CASSLGGGRSYNEQYF. The CDR3 DNA is TGTGCCAGCAGTTTGGGGGGAGGAAGATCCTACAATGAGCAGTACTTC.

In the case of this clonotype: A much larger clone differs from this one at a single base, so this may be a read error. This chain links TRBV9 with TRBJ2-5, with D unclear. The DNA end is more similar to TRBJ2-7, so the J call may be wrong. There are 14 residues in the CDR3. The germline gives CDR1 SGDLS, CDR2 YYNGEE. CDR3 in amino acids: CASSVESVENEQYF. The CDR3 DNA is TGTGCCAGCAGCGTAGAGTCGGTAGAGAACGAGCAGTACTTC.

Of note for this clonotype: A single base separates this from a much larger clone, so it may be a read error. The chain couples TRBV11-2 to TRBJ2-3; D is undetermined. The CDR3 length is 14 residues. Germline V gene data show CDR1 as SGHAT and CDR2 as FQNNGV. The CDR3 spells CASSLVISIDTQYF. CDR3 sequence (DNA): TGTGCCAGCAGCTTAGTGATAAGCATAGATACGCAGTATTTT.

This clonotype was picked up one time. The chain joins TRBV7-3 to TRBJ2-3; unclear D gene. The CDR3 extends over 15 amino acids. The V and J ends lost 1 base and 2 bases respectively, with 10 bases between them. Germline V gene sequence: CDR1 SGHTA, CDR2 FQGTGA. CDR3 sequence: CASSLIPGLTDTQYF. The CDR3 nucleotides read TGTGCCAGCAGCTTAATCCCCGGCCTCACAGATACGCAGTATTTT.

The chain couples TRBV21-1 to TRBJ2-1; TRBD1 was called by the table and not checked on the DNA. TRBV21-1 is classified as a pseudogene. CDR3 length equals 14 residues. The CDR3 sequence: CASSRRKGYNEQFF. CDR3 coding DNA: TGTGCCAGCAGCAGGCGCAAAGGCTACAATGAGCAGTTCTTC.

This clonotype showed up just a few times. The chain employs TRBV4-1 and TRBJ1-6; D not certain. This CDR3 has 16 amino acids. Germline-derived CDR1 and CDR2 are MGHRA and YSYEKL. Trimming pared 1 base from V and 6 bases from J, leaving 13 bases between. DNA for the CDR3: TGCGCCAGCAGCCAAGTCCGGGGAGGATCTAATTCACCCCTCCACTTT. This encodes CASSQVRGGSNSPLHF.

V is TRBV29-1 and J is TRBJ2-7; the D gene could be TRBD1 or TRBD2 (5 bases each). CDR3 length equals 14 residues. The V and J ends lost 1 base and 4 bases respectively, with 14 bases between them. Per the germline V gene, CDR1 is SQVTM and CDR2 is ANQGSEA. CDR3 DNA: TGCAGCGTTGAAGGGGACGGGTGGGAGTACGAGCAGTACTTC. Amino acid sequence: CSVEGDGWEYEQYF.

This rearrangement joins TRBV5-1 to TRBJ2-5; TRBD1 or TRBD2 may be the D gene (5 bases each). Germline CDR1 reads SGHRS; CDR2 reads YFSETQ. Trimming pared 2 bases from V and 11 bases from J, leaving 19 bases between. The CDR3 runs 14 residues. The chain's CDR3 is CASSFGTGFNEQYF. The CDR3 region has the DNA TGCGCCAGCAGCTTTGGGACGGGGTTTAATGAGCAGTACTTC.

The rearrangement links TRBV20-1 to TRBJ1-2, with a tentative D call TRBD1 (5 bases). The CDR3 has 13 residues. Trimming took 3 bases from V and 3 from J, leaving 11 bases between them. The V gene's germline CDR1 is DFQATT and CDR2 SNEGSKA (reference sequence). The CDR3 sequence is CSASRGADYGYTF. DNA for the CDR3: TGCAGTGCTAGTCGAGGGGCAGACTATGGCTACACCTTC.

The CDR3 DNA follows: TGTGCCAGCAGCCAGGACGGACTGTCTGAAGCTTTCTTT. Its protein is CASSQDGLSEAFF. The gene calls are TRBV4-2 and TRBJ1-1, with unresolved D. V shed 3 bases and J shed 6 bases, with 11 bases lying between them. Germline CDR1 LGHNA, CDR2 YNFKEQ. The CDR3 is 13 amino acids.

There are many counts of this clonotype. This rearrangement joins TRBV12-3 or TRBV12-4 to TRBJ2-4, with 8 bases aligning to TRBD2. The CDR3 has 14 amino acids. Trimming cost V 5 bases and J 5 bases; bases outside gene matches: 5. CDR3 nucleotides: TGTGCCAGCAGTCCGGAAGCGGGAGAAAACATTCAGTACTTC. Residues: CASSPEAGENIQYF.